This record concerns one TCR beta chain sequence. The run depth of the assay was deep. Each replicate PCR on the sorted subsets used approximately 180 ng DNA (around 30,000 T cell genomes). TCRdb's copy holds only in-frame clones and misses some; the assay was immunoSEQ multiplex PCR. The sample consists of 850,000 to 1,200,000 clones, about 70% of them appearing once. The record originates from a study of shared clonotypes between healthy human individuals. Germline trimming cut 5 bases from V and 4 bases from J; bases unmatched to any gene: 4. There are 14 residues in the CDR3. The germline V gene encodes CDR1 SGHAT and CDR2 FQDESV (reference sequence).

The sequenced sample consisted of memory CD4+ T cells sorted from blood. Subset noted: CD45RA-negative fraction. This clonotype was obtained from a young man in good health. V and J are TRBV11-1 and TRBJ1-3; 8 nucleotides agree with TRBD1. The CDR3 nucleotides are TGTGCCAGCAGCCGGACAGGGTCGGGAAACACCATATATTTT. Translation gives CASSRTGSGNTIYF. Drawing the rest from reference TRBV11-1 and TRBJ1-3, the complete variable domain is EAEVAQSPRYKITEKSQAVAFWCDPISGHATLYWYRQILGQGPELLVQFQDESVVDDSQLPKDRFSAERLKGVDSTLKIQPAELGDSAMYLCASSRTGSGNTIYFGEGSWLTVV.